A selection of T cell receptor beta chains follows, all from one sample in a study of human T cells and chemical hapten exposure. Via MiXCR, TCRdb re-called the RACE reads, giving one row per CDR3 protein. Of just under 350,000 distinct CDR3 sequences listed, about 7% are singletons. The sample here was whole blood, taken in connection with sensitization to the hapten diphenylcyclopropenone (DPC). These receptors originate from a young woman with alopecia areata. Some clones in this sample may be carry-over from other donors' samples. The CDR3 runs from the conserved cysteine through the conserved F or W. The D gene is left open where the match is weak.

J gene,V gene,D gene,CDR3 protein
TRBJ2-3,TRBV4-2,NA,CASSQGPITASSTDTQYF
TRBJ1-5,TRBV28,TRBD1,CASSSSGGRRNQPQHF
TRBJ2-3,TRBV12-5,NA,CASGLVTTGTDTQYF
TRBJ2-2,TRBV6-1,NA,CASTGGELFF
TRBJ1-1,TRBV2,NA,CASSMDSNTEAFF
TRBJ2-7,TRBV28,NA,CASRPSGTPFYEQYF
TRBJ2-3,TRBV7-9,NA,CASSFSGLGTDTQYF
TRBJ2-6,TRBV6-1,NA,CASSYAQGTGANVLTF
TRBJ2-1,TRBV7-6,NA,CASSLYTTIYNEQFF
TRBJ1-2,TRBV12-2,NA,CASRLAAHGYGYTF
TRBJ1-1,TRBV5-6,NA,CASSPRWGTEAFF
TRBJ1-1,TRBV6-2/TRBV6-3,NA,CASSPRVRGDIFPLSSGYTEAFF
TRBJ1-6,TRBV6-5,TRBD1,CASSSGTGAINSPLHF
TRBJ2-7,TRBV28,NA,CASSFSVDSSSYEQYF
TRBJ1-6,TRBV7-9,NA,CASSLGGSTNSPLHF
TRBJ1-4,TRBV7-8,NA,CASSSAAEKLFF